These 8 T cell receptor beta chains were all obtained from the same sample, sequenced in a study of neoadjuvant anti-PD-1 for oral cavity cancer. TCRdb's copy holds only in-frame clones and misses some; the assay was immunoSEQ multiplex PCR. The data contain around 31,000 clones, just under 90% of them singletons. Sequenced material: PBMCs, taken before nivolumab (anti-PD-1) treatment. The origin of the receptors is a person aged 40 to 85 with oral cavity squamous cell carcinoma.

This chain uses TRBV9 with TRBJ1-4, with TRBD1 matching 8 bases. Per germline, CDR1 SGDLS and CDR2 YYNGEE. Trimming at V came to 1 base and at J to 2 bases, leaving 7 bases not matched to a gene. The CDR3 is made up of 17 amino acids. For the CDR3, the DNA is TGTGCCAGCAGCGTAAATGACAGGGGTGCGACTAATGAAAAACTGTTTTTT. This translates into CASSVNDRGATNEKLFF.

V usage is TRBV6-1 and J usage is TRBJ1-4; possible D gene TRBD1, 5 bases. The germline V gene encodes CDR1 MNHNS and CDR2 SASEGT. V lost 4 bases and J 7 bases, leaving 10 bases between the germline ends. This CDR3 has 13 residues. The CDR3 DNA reads TGTGCCAGCAGTGCCAGGGACGGTGAAAAACTGTTTTTT. This encodes CASSARDGEKLFF.

The rearrangement links TRBV7-9 to TRBJ2-3; no clear D. Germline CDR1 is SEHNR and CDR2 is FQNEAQ (reference sequence). The CDR3 runs to 14 residues. Trimming removed 4 bases from V and 2 bases from J, with 10 bases in between. The CDR3 DNA reads as TGTGCCAGCAGCTCCCTCCCCTACACAGATACGCAGTATTTT. Translation: CASSSLPYTDTQYF.

This clone was seen only a few times. The rearrangement links TRBV7-9 to TRBJ1-6; D call uncertain. The V end was cut by 6 bases, the J end by 14 bases, with 17 bases between. The CDR3 is 13 amino acids. Germline values: CDR1 SEHNR, CDR2 FQNEAQ (reference sequence). Written as DNA, the CDR3 is TGTGCCAGCAGGCGTGGGGTCCTCGGGGCCCTCCACTTT. This codes for CASRRGVLGALHF.

This clone is a singleton in its sample. The chain's CDR3 is CASSADGSSGNTIYF. The CDR3 region has the DNA TGTGCCAGCAGTGCTGACGGATCAAGTGGAAACACCATATATTTT. V usage is TRBV6-5 and J usage is TRBJ1-3, with D uncertain. Trimming stripped 5 bases from V and 3 bases from J, with 14 bases between. CDR1 is MNHEY, CDR2 SVGAGI, per germline. The CDR3 has 15 amino acids.

This chain joins TRBV14 and TRBJ1-4; the D gene is possibly TRBD1 (6 bases). From germline, CDR1 is SGHDN and CDR2 FVKESK. V lost 1 base to trimming and J lost 4 bases, with 13 bases between them. This CDR3 spans 16 amino acids. The chain's CDR3 is CASSQGLQGINEKLFF. Written as DNA, the CDR3 is TGTGCCAGCAGCCAAGGGCTACAGGGTATTAATGAAAAACTGTTTTTT.

This clone was seen only a few times. V usage is TRBV23-1 and J usage is TRBJ1-1, with D maybe TRBD1 (6 bases). TRBV23-1 is known as an ORF, though its function is uncertain. Trimming pared 2 bases from V and 1 base from J, leaving 8 bases between. This CDR3 spans 14 amino acids. CDR3 sequence: CASSQGQKNTEAFF. CDR3 DNA sequence: TGCGCCAGCAGTCAAGGACAGAAGAACACTGAAGCTTTCTTT.

V gene TRBV6-5 combines with J gene TRBJ1-2, with 7 bases lining up with TRBD1. The V and J ends lost 5 bases and 6 bases, in that order; junction bases with no gene match: 6. CDR3 size: 13 residues. Germline CDR1 is MNHEY and CDR2 is SVGAGI. As DNA, the CDR3 is TGTGCCAGCAGTGATGACAGGGAAGATGGCTACACCTTC. Translation: CASSDDREDGYTF.